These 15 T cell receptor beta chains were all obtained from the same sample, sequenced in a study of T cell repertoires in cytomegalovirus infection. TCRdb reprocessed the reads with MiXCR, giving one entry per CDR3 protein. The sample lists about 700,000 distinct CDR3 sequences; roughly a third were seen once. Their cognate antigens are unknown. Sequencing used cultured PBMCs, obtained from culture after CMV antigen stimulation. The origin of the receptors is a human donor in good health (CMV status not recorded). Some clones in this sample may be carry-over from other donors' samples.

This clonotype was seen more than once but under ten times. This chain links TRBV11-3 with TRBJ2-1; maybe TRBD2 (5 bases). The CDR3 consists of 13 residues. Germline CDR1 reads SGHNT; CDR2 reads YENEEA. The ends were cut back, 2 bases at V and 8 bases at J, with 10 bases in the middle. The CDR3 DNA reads TGTGCCAGCAGCTTACGGACTTTTCATGAGCAGTTCTTC. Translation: CASSLRTFHEQFF.

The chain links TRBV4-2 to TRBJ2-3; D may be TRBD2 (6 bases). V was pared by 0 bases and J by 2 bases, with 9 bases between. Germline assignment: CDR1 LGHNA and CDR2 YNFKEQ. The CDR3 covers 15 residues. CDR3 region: CASSQDGGDTDTQYF. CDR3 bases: TGTGCCAGCAGCCAAGACGGGGGAGACACAGATACGCAGTATTTT.

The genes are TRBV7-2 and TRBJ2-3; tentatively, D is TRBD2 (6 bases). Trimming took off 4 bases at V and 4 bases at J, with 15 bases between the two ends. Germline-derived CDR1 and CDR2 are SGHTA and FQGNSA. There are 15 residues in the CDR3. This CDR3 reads CASSSDPGGADTQYF. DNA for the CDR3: TGTGCCAGCAGCTCGGACCCCGGAGGGGCAGATACGCAGTATTTT.

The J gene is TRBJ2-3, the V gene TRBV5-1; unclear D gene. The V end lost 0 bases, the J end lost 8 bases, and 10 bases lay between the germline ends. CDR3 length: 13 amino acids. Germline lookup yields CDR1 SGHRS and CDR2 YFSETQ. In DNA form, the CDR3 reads TGCGCCAGCAGCTTGGAAGGCGTGGGTACGCAGTATTTT. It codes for CASSLEGVGTQYF.

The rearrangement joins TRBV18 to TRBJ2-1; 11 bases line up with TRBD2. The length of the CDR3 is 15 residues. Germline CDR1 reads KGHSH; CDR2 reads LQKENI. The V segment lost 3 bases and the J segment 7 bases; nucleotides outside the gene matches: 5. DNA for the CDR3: TGTGCCAGCTCACCTAGCGGGGGGGCCAGAAATGAGCAGTTCTTC. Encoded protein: CASSPSGGARNEQFF.

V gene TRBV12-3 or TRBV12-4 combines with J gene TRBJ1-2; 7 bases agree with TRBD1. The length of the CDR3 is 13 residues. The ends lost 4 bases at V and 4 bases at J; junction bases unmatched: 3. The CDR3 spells CASSYTGVYGYTF. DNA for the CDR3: TGTGCCAGCAGTTATACAGGGGTCTATGGCTACACCTTC.

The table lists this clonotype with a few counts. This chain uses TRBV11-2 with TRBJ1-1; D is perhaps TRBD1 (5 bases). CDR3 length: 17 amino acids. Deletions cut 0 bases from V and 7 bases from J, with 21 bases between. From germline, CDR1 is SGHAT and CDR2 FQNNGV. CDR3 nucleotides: TGTGCCAGCAGCTTAGATATGTTTCGGATGTTGGACATTGAAGCTTTCTTT. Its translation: CASSLDMFRMLDIEAFF.

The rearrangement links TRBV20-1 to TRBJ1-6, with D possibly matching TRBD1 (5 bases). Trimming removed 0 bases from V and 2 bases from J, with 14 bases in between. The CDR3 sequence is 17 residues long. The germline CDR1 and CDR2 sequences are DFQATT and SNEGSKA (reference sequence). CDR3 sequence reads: CSARDQTDSPYNSPLHF. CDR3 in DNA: TGCAGTGCTAGAGATCAGACAGATAGTCCCTATAATTCACCCCTCCACTTT.

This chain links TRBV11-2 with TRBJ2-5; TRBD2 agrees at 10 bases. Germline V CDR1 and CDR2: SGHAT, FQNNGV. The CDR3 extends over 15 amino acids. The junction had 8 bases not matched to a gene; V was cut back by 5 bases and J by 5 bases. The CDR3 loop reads CASSPLAGTGETQYF. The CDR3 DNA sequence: TGTGCCAGCAGCCCACTAGCGGGGACAGGCGAGACCCAGTACTTC.

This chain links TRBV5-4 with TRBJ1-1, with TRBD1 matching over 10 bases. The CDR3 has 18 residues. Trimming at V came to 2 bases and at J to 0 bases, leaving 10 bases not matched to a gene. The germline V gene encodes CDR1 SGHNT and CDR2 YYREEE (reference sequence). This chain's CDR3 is CASSLKDRGGTMNTEAFF. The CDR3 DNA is TGTGCCAGCAGCTTAAAGGACAGGGGGGGAACCATGAACACTGAAGCTTTCTTT.

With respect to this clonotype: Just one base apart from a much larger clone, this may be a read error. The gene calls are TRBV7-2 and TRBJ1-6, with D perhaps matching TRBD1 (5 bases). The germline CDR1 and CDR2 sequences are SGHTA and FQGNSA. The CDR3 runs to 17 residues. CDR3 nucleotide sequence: TGTGCCAGCAGCTTAGTGTGGTGGGGCTCCTATAATTCACCCCTCGACTTT. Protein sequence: CASSLVWWGSYNSPLDF.

The CDR3 nucleotides are TGTGCCAGCAGGAGTGGAGCCAACATGGGCGGTCAGCCCCAGCATTTT. The encoded protein is CASRSGANMGGQPQHF. The gene calls are TRBV27 and TRBJ1-5, with unresolved D. Germline loops: CDR1 MNHEY, CDR2 SMNVEV (reference sequence). V lost 6 bases, J lost 6 bases, and 21 bases lay in between. The CDR3 runs to 16 residues.

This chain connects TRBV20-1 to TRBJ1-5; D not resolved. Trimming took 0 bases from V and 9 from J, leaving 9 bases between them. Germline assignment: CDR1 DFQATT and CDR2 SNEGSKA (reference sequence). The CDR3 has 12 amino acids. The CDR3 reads CSARDVGLPQHF. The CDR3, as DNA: TGCAGTGCTAGAGATGTCGGGTTGCCCCAGCATTTT.

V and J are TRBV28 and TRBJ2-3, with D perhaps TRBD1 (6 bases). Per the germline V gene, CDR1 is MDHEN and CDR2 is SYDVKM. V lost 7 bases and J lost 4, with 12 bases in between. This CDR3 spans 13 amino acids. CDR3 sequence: CASNRDLSDTQYF. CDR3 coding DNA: TGTGCCAGCAACAGGGATTTATCAGATACGCAGTATTTT.

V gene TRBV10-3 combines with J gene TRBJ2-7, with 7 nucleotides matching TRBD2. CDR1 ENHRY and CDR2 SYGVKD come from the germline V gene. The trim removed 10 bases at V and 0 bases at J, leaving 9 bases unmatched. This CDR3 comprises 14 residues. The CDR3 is CATGGARGSYEQYF. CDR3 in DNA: TGTGCCACGGGAGGCGCCCGTGGCTCCTACGAGCAGTACTTC.